One sample yielded the 32 T cell receptor beta chains listed below, sequenced in a study of T cells in Graves' hyperthyroidism and ophthalmopathy. The TCR beta CDR3 regions underwent amplification using RNA transcripts as the source. First-round RT-PCR with HTBI primers amplified the TCR CDR3 region. TCRdb independently ran MiXCR on the multiplex PCR reads; one entry per CDR3 protein. The top ten clones hold 29% of a sample with 400,000 to 600,000 distinct CDR3 sequences, approximately 16% of them seen once. The source material was blood. The receptor set was obtained from a woman between 25 and 40 years old with Graves' ophthalmopathy.

This clonotype has more than one count but fewer than ten. The genes are TRBV19 and TRBJ2-7; 10 bases match TRBD2. CDR1 and CDR2 (germline): LNHDA, SQIVND (reference sequence). The CDR3 sequence is 15 residues long. V lost 4 bases and J lost 3; bases outside the gene matches: 6. Written as DNA, the CDR3 is TGTGCCAGTAGTACCGGACTAGCGGAACTCTACGAGCAGTACTTC. Translating it yields CASSTGLAELYEQYF.

This clonotype appeared many times. J is TRBJ1-5 and V is TRBV9; D remains unclear. V was pared by 3 bases and J by 0 bases, with 10 bases between. The germline V gene has CDR1 SGDLS and CDR2 YYNGEE. CDR3 size: 15 residues. DNA for the CDR3: TGTGCCAGCAGCGAGGGAGGAGATAGCAATCAGCCCCAGCATTTT. It yields the protein CASSEGGDSNQPQHF.

This clonotype showed up many times. The gene calls are TRBV2 and TRBJ2-4, with 7 nucleotides matching TRBD1. Per germline, CDR1 SNHLY and CDR2 FYNNEI. Unmatched junction bases numbered 7, after V lost 5 bases and J lost 0 bases. CDR3 length: 16 residues. CDR3 nucleotide sequence: TGTGCCAGCAGTCTGGGGGACAGCCCAGCCAAAAACATTCAGTACTTC. It is translated as CASSLGDSPAKNIQYF. Together with reference TRBV2 and TRBJ2-4, the CDR3 gives the full variable domain: EPEVTQTPSHQVTQMGQEVILRCVPISNHLYFYWYRQILGQKVEFLVSFYNNEISEKSEIFDDQFSVERPDGSNFTLKIRSTKLEDSAMYFCASSLGDSPAKNIQYFGAGTRLSVL.

This clonotype was recorded many times. The chain uses TRBV27 and TRBJ2-1; 9 bases line up with TRBD2. The CDR3 contains 15 residues. Germline values: CDR1 MNHEY, CDR2 SMNVEV (reference sequence). The junction had 7 bases not matched to a gene; V was cut back by 6 bases and J by 4 bases. The CDR3 DNA follows: TGTGCCAGCAGCCCGGGGACTAGCAGTTACAATGAGCAGTTCTTC. Translated, it gives CASSPGTSSYNEQFF.

The table lists this clonotype with many counts. CDR3 protein: CAWSVRKDTEAFF. DNA for the CDR3: TGTGCCTGGAGTGTACGTAAGGACACTGAAGCTTTCTTT. This chain uses TRBV30 with TRBJ1-1; D gene uncertain. The CDR3 loop spans 13 amino acids. V was clipped by 0 bases and J by 3 bases, with 8 bases between them. CDR1 GTSNPN and CDR2 SVGIG come from the germline V gene (reference sequence).

The gene calls are TRBV30 and TRBJ1-5; 11 nucleotides agree with TRBD1. Germline-derived CDR1 and CDR2 are GTSNPN and SVGIG (reference sequence). V lost 4 bases, J lost 7 bases, and 9 bases stayed unmatched. The CDR3 is made up of 15 amino acids. This CDR3 reads CAWNSGTGGRQPQHF. DNA for the CDR3: TGTGCCTGGAATTCCGGGACAGGGGGACGGCAGCCCCAGCATTTT.

This clonotype came up many times. This sequence joins TRBV5-5 and TRBJ2-1; 9 bases are a match to TRBD2. V was pared by 4 bases and J by 5 bases, with 13 bases of the junction left unmatched. The CDR3 totals 17 residues. Germline values: CDR1 SGHKS, CDR2 YYEKEE (reference sequence). As DNA, the CDR3 is TGTGCCAGCAGCCCGGACAGTACTAGCGGGTTTAACAATGAGCAGTTCTTC. This encodes CASSPDSTSGFNNEQFF.

This clonotype was observed many times. This sequence joins TRBV6-1 and TRBJ2-7; 7 nucleotides agree with TRBD2. V shed 6 bases, J shed 6 bases, and the junction held 5 bases outside the gene matches. In germline, CDR1 is MNHNS, CDR2 SASEGT. The CDR3 runs to 12 residues. CDR3 sequence (DNA): TGTGCCAGCAGACGCAGGGAGGGCGAGCAGTACTTC. It codes for CASRRREGEQYF.

This clonotype has ten or more counts. J is TRBJ1-1 and V is TRBV13; D gene ambiguous. Per germline, CDR1 PRHDT and CDR2 FYEKMQ (reference sequence). The CDR3 runs to 15 residues. V was shortened by 0 bases and J by 1 base, with 9 bases between the two germline ends. CDR3 coding DNA: TGTGCCAGCAGCTTAGGGGGAGTGGAGAACACTGAAGCTTTCTTT. This gives the protein CASSLGGVENTEAFF.

Only a few counts were recorded for this clonotype. J is TRBJ2-6 and V is TRBV7-3; no firm D call. CDR1 and CDR2 from the germline V gene are SGHTA and FQGTGA. CDR3 length: 16 amino acids. Trimming took 4 bases from V and 0 from J, leaving 10 bases between them. In nucleotides, the CDR3 is TGTGCCAGCAGCTCCCGCCCCCTCTCTGGGGCCAACGTCCTGACTTTC. This translates into CASSSRPLSGANVLTF. Variable domain in full (rest from reference TRBV7-3 and TRBJ2-6): GAGVSQTPSNKVTEKGKYVELRCDPISGHTALYWYRQSLGQGPEFLIYFQGTGAADDSGLPNDRFFAVRPEGSVSTLKIQRTERGDSAVYLCASSSRPLSGANVLTFGAGSRLTVL.

This clonotype was counted many times. The V gene is TRBV6-1, the J gene TRBJ1-5; D unclear. The germline V gene has CDR1 MNHNS and CDR2 SASEGT. The V and J ends lost 2 bases and 6 bases respectively, with 5 bases between them. The CDR3 runs to 12 residues. The CDR3 is CASSERVQPQHF. The CDR3 region has the DNA TGTGCCAGCAGTGAAAGGGTTCAGCCCCAGCATTTT.

Of note for this clonotype: This may be a read error: a much more frequent sequence differs by one nucleotide. This likely comes from a read error, as the CDR3 has no conserved phenylalanine or tryptophan at its end. The CDR3 coding sequence is TGTGCCAGCCGTTTAACGAACACTGAAGCTTTCTCT. It specifies CASRLTNTEAFS. V is TRBV28 and J is TRBJ1-1, with no clear D. Germline values: CDR1 MDHEN, CDR2 SYDVKM. CDR3 size: 12 residues.

The V gene is TRBV6-5, the J gene TRBJ2-7; tentatively, D is TRBD2 (7 bases). The CDR3 loop spans 15 amino acids. The V end lost 2 bases, the J end lost 2 bases, and 13 bases lay between the germline ends. In germline, CDR1 is MNHEY, CDR2 SVGAGI. CDR3 sequence (DNA): TGTGCCAGCAGTTACAGGGGGGAGGGGGCCTACGAGCAGTACTTC. Translated: CASSYRGEGAYEQYF.

In its sample, this clonotype was seen a few times. The rearrangement joins TRBV10-3 to TRBJ2-3; 7 bases align to TRBD1. V was pared by 8 bases and J by 0 bases, with 8 bases of the junction left unmatched. The CDR3 totals 15 residues. Per germline, CDR1 ENHRY and CDR2 SYGVKD. Here the CDR3 reads CAIGTATLSTDTQYF. The CDR3 region has the DNA TGTGCCATCGGGACAGCAACTCTTAGCACAGATACGCAGTATTTT.

This clonotype was recorded many times. The rearrangement links TRBV6-1 to TRBJ2-7; the match to TRBD2 covers 13 bases. Trimming at V came to 6 bases and at J to 5 bases, leaving 7 bases not matched to a gene. The CDR3 length is 15 residues. Germline V gene data show CDR1 as MNHNS and CDR2 as SASEGT. The CDR3 DNA sequence: TGTGCCAGCAGGGGCGGGACTAGCGGGATCAACGAGCAGTACTTC. This codes for CASRGGTSGINEQYF.

This rearrangement joins TRBV12-3 or TRBV12-4 to TRBJ2-7; 9 bases line up with TRBD1. The CDR3 runs 15 residues. With V trimmed by 4 bases and J by 1 base, 5 bases remained unmatched. The CDR3 region is CASSSRDRDSYEQYF. CDR3 nucleotide sequence: TGTGCCAGCAGTTCGAGGGACAGGGATTCCTACGAGCAGTACTTC.

The table lists this clonotype with many counts. The chain is built from TRBV7-8 and TRBJ2-1; TRBD2 matches at 15 bases. The CDR3 loop spans 15 amino acids. From germline, CDR1 is SGHVS and CDR2 FQNEAQ. V trimming: 4 bases; J trimming: 10 bases; junction bases outside the gene matches: 5. CDR3 nucleotide sequence: TGTGCCAGCAGCTCGCGGGGACTAGCGGGAGGCGAGCAGTTCTTC. The encoded protein is CASSSRGLAGGEQFF.

This clonotype was counted only a few times. The chain couples TRBV28 to TRBJ1-1; D unclear. Germline loops: CDR1 MDHEN, CDR2 SYDVKM. The CDR3 consists of 12 residues. V lost 6 bases and J 0 bases, leaving 5 bases between the germline ends. This chain's CDR3 is CASRRVNTEAFF. CDR3 coding DNA: TGTGCCAGCAGACGGGTGAACACTGAAGCTTTCTTT.

At least ten counts were recorded for this clonotype. The rearrangement joins TRBV28 to TRBJ2-7; 9 nucleotides line up with TRBD2. Germline V gives CDR1 MDHEN, CDR2 SYDVKM. V dropped 6 bases and J dropped 0; count of bases not matched to a gene: 6. The CDR3 extends over 15 amino acids. The chain's CDR3 is CASRGLAISSYEQYF. For the CDR3, the DNA is TGTGCCAGCAGAGGACTAGCGATAAGCTCCTACGAGCAGTACTTC.

There are many counts of this clonotype. The V and J genes are TRBV4-3 and TRBJ2-1; 8 bases align to TRBD1. The CDR3 is 13 amino acids. V lost 4 bases, J lost 8 bases, and 4 bases stayed unmatched. Germline CDR1 and CDR2: LGHNA and YSLEER. The CDR3 sequence: CASSLPGGDEQFF. The CDR3 DNA follows: TGCGCCAGCAGCCTCCCAGGGGGCGATGAGCAGTTCTTC.

This clonotype was seen ten or more times. The rearrangement links TRBV28 to TRBJ1-4; D is possibly TRBD1 (5 bases). V shed 2 bases and J shed 6 bases, with 10 bases lying between them. This CDR3 is 14 amino acids long. CDR1 MDHEN and CDR2 SYDVKM come from the germline V gene. The CDR3 spells CASSLGGTDEKLFF. In DNA form, the CDR3 reads TGTGCCAGCAGTTTAGGCGGGACGGATGAAAAACTGTTTTTT.

The rearrangement joins TRBV24-1 to TRBJ2-4; D unclear. The CDR3 has 11 residues. The V end was cut by 10 bases, the J end by 7 bases, with 10 bases between. Germline V gene lookup returns CDR1 KGHDR and CDR2 SFDVKD. The CDR3 DNA is TGTGCCACTTCGAAGGGTAACATTCAGTACTTC. It translates to CATSKGNIQYF.

V and J are TRBV9 and TRBJ2-5; no clear D gene. The CDR3 consists of 13 residues. V was trimmed by 0 bases and J by 4 bases, leaving 7 bases between them. Germline V lookup: CDR1 SGDLS, CDR2 YYNGEE. In DNA, the CDR3 is TGTGCCAGCAGCGTAGACCCCGTAGAGACCCAGTACTTC. Its protein is CASSVDPVETQYF.

There are many counts of this clonotype. The chain uses TRBV11-2 and TRBJ1-3; perhaps TRBD1 as D (6 bases). Germline CDR1 is SGHAT and CDR2 is FQNNGV. There are 14 residues in the CDR3. Trimming pared 1 base from V and 4 bases from J, leaving 8 bases between. CDR3 in amino acids: CASSLGRGGNTIYF. The CDR3 coding sequence is TGTGCCAGCAGCTTAGGCAGGGGCGGAAACACCATATATTTT.

This clonotype appeared many times. V gene TRBV7-2 combines with J gene TRBJ2-5; 7 bases map to TRBD2. The ends lost 2 bases at V and 2 bases at J; junction bases unmatched: 2. The CDR3 has 14 amino acids. The V gene's germline CDR1 is SGHTA and CDR2 FQGNSA. CDR3 sequence: CASSLSGGQETQYF. The CDR3 DNA sequence: TGTGCCAGCAGCTTATCGGGGGGACAAGAGACCCAGTACTTC.

The V gene is TRBV19, the J gene TRBJ2-1; the match to TRBD1 covers 9 bases. The CDR3 totals 15 residues. Germline assignment: CDR1 LNHDA and CDR2 SQIVND (reference sequence). Trimming cost V 3 bases and J 4 bases; bases outside gene matches: 4. CDR3 sequence reads: CASSIGTGIYNEQFF. CDR3 in DNA: TGTGCCAGTAGTATTGGGACAGGGATTTACAATGAGCAGTTCTTC.

Only a few counts were recorded for this clonotype. The rearrangement joins TRBV4-3 to TRBJ1-3; D not resolved. The germline V gene encodes CDR1 LGHNA and CDR2 YSLEER. V lost 1 base and J 0 bases, leaving 7 bases between the germline ends. There are 15 residues in the CDR3. The CDR3 protein is CASSQAYDSGNTIYF. DNA of the CDR3: TGCGCCAGCAGCCAAGCCTACGACTCTGGAAACACCATATATTTT.

In its sample, this clonotype was seen a few times. This may be a read error: a much more frequent sequence differs by one nucleotide. The V and J genes are TRBV7-2 and TRBJ1-1, with D tentatively TRBD1 (5 bases). CDR1 and CDR2 from the germline V gene are SGHTA and FQGNSA. CDR3 length equals 13 residues. V lost 5 bases to trimming and J lost 0 bases, with 7 bases between them. Here the CDR3 reads CASSVQVNTEAFF. The CDR3 DNA is TGTGCCAGCAGCGTACAGGTGAACACTGAAGCTTTCTTT.

In this sample, this clonotype turned up a few times. The J gene is TRBJ2-3, the V gene TRBV7-6, with 9 bases that match TRBD1. Per germline, CDR1 SGHVS and CDR2 FNYEAQ. The junction had 13 bases not matched to a gene; V was cut back by 5 bases and J by 4 bases. This CDR3 region has 17 residues. CDR3 coding DNA: TGTGCCAGCAGCCCCACACAGGGGGCCTTGGGTGCAGATACGCAGTATTTT. It translates to CASSPTQGALGADTQYF.

This clonotype was seen a few times. V gene TRBV6-2 or TRBV6-3 combines with J gene TRBJ1-4; possible D gene TRBD1, 5 bases. This CDR3 spans 14 amino acids. CDR1 and CDR2 (germline): MNHEY, SVGEGT. V lost 4 bases and J lost 8, with 14 bases in between. CDR3 nucleotide sequence: TGTGCCAGCAGTTCCTGGGACGGATTCGAAAAACTGTTTTTT. Translating it yields CASSSWDGFEKLFF.

The chain couples TRBV9 to TRBJ2-5; 12 nucleotides align to TRBD2. With 4 bases clipped from V and 5 bases from J, the junction kept 6 bases outside the gene matches. The CDR3 totals 15 residues. The germline CDR1 and CDR2 sequences are SGDLS and YYNGEE. In DNA form, the CDR3 reads TGTGCCAGCAGCCCACGACTAGCGGGAGTTGAGACCCAGTACTTC. It translates to CASSPRLAGVETQYF.

Ten or more counts support this clonotype. This chain connects TRBV5-1 to TRBJ1-2, with a tentative D call TRBD1 (6 bases). This CDR3 contains 15 residues. Germline V gene sequence: CDR1 SGHRS, CDR2 YFSETQ. The V end lost 0 bases, the J end lost 2 bases, and 11 bases lay between the germline ends. CDR3 region: CASSLGSTGNYGYTF. CDR3 nucleotide sequence: TGCGCCAGCAGCTTGGGCTCGACAGGAAACTATGGCTACACCTTC.